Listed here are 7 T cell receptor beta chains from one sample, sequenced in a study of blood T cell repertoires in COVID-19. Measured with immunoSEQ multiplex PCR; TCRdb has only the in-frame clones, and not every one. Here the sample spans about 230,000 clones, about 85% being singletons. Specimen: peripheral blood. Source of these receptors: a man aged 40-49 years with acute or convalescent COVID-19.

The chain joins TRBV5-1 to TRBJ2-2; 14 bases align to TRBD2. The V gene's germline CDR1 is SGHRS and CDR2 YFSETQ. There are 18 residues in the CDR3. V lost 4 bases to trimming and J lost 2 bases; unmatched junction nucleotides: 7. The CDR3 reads CASSRTSGGPSNTGELFF. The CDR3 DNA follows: TGCGCCAGCAGCAGGACTAGCGGGGGGCCGTCAAACACCGGGGAGCTGTTTTTT. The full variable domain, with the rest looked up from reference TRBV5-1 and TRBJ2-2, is KAGVTQTPRYLIKTRGQQVTLSCSPISGHRSVSWYQQTPGQGLQFLFEYFSETQRNKGNFPGRFSGRQFSNSRSEMNVSTLELGDSALYLCASSRTSGGPSNTGELFFGEGSRLTVL.

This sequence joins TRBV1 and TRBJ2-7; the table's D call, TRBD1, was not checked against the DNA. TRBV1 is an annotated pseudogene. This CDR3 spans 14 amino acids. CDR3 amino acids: CTSSQEQAFYEQYF. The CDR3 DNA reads TGCACCAGCAGCCAAGAGCAGGCGTTTTACGAGCAGTACTTC.

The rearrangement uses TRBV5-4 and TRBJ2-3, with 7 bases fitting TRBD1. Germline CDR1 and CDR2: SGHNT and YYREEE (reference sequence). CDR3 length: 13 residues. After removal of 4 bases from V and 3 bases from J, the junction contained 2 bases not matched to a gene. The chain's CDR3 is CASSPQGTDTQYF. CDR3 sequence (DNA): TGTGCCAGCAGCCCACAGGGGACAGATACGCAGTATTTT.

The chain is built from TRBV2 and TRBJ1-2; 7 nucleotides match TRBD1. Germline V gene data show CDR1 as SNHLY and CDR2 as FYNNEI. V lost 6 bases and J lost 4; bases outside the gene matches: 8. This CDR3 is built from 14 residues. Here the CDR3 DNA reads TGTGCCAGCAGCCCCGGACAGGACCCCTATGGCTACACCTTC. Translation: CASSPGQDPYGYTF.

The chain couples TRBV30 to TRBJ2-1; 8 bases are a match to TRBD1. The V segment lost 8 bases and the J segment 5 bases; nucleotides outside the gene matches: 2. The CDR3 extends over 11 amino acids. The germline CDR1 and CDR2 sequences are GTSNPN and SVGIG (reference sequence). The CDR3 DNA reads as TGTGCCGGGGGACAGGACAATGAGCAGTTCTTC. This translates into CAGGQDNEQFF.

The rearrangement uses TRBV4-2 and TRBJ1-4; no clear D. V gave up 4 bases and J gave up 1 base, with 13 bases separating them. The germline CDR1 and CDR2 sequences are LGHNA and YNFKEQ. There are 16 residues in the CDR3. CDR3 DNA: TGTGCCAGCAGCCCAGTCAGAGAGGTAACTAATGAAAAACTGTTTTTT. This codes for CASSPVREVTNEKLFF.

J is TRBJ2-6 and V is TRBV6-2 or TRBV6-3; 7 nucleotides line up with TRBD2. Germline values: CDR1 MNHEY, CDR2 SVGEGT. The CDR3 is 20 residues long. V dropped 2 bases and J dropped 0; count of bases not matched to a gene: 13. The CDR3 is CASSYLPGRGGSSGANVLTF. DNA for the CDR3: TGTGCCAGCAGTTACCTCCCGGGGAGGGGAGGTTCCTCTGGGGCCAACGTCCTGACTTTC.